This T cell receptor (beta chain) originates from a study of T cell responses to AZD1222 COVID-19 vaccine. Findings and caveats of the study: Repertoires in all cases were sampled only once the peak T cell response had passed. Among the donors, most were white British and more were female, and clonal diversity was possibly underestimated. Spike-specific TCR depth and breadth grew after two AZD1222 doses.

Turning to this clone: What it binds is unknown.

Produced via immunoSEQ multiplex PCR; TCRdb's table is partial and in-frame only. The repertoire consists of around 110,000 clones, with about 92% occurring once and the leading ten covering 2.5% to 3%. The CDR3 covers 14 residues. Germline CDR1 and CDR2: LGHDT and YNNKEL (reference sequence). With 4 bases removed from V and 5 bases from J, the gap between germline ends came to 12 bases. Sequenced here: peripheral blood, sampled on day 0 of AZD1222 vaccination. This clonotype was obtained from an adult in good health. V is TRBV3-1 (or the pseudogene TRBV3-2) and J is TRBJ1-5; D remains ambiguous. The CDR3 loop is CASSPLDGDQPQHF. In DNA, the CDR3 is TGTGCCAGCAGCCCCCTTGACGGGGATCAGCCCCAGCATTTT.